This T cell receptor (beta chain) was recovered during a study of neurological immune-mediated disorders (dated by TCRdb to between 2018 and 2020). With regard to the full study: Using UMI-based sequencing, the study compared peripheral blood TCR-beta repertoires from patients with HTLV-I-associated myelopathy (HAM/TSP), patients with multiple sclerosis, and healthy controls. Alongside PBMC samples, the set of some 97 TCR-beta libraries contained longitudinal samples, technical triplicates, and paired CD4+ and CD8+ T-cell subsets that had been sorted. Technical triplicate libraries were sequenced to precisely calculate how much the frequency of each individual clone varied. The cohort included 60 to 70 subjects: around 15 with HAM/TSP, some 34 with multiple sclerosis, and around 20 healthy controls. The investigation overall reported the following: TCR clonal expansion was highest in HAM/TSP patients and lowest in MS patients, with MS patients falling below even healthy controls. Expanded clones from different subjects shared no identical CDR3 amino acid sequences, which suggests that TCR-beta repertoires were private in all groups.

The sample's time point label is to be understood as: technical triplicate 2. For the unsorted PBMC libraries, 2 million PBMCs were stored in RNAlater at -80 degrees C until RNA extraction and were used to generate the libraries. Peripheral blood was subjected to Ficoll-Hypaque density gradient centrifugation to isolate PBMCs, which were then cryopreserved in liquid nitrogen. From the cysteine through the phenylalanine, the CDR3 covers 13 amino acids. Of the read, only the CDR3 DNA is kept; its 39 bases are in frame from base 1. CDR1 is given as SGHRS and CDR2 as YFSETQ, both from the germline V gene. The junction carries 10 bases between V and J, which are trimmed by 0 bases and 7 bases respectively. To synthesize cDNA, template-switch 5'RACE was performed with a primer carrying a 10-nucleotide random unique molecular identifier so that each TCR transcript was tagged. Every sequencing run yielded over 170 million TCR-beta sequences covering 15-18 subjects. Total RNA was extracted with the RNeasy kit. The KAPA Real-time Library Amplification kit was used to amplify TCR-beta VDJ regions with primers for the TCR constant region and the 5'RACE anchor. A first PCR added sample indexes and Illumina adaptors, and a second PCR then raised library yield. The roughly 650 bp TCR product was size-selected on a 2% E-gel SizeSelection system after Ampure bead purification. Before pooling, library quality was assessed on a Bioanalyzer, concentration was determined with Qubit, and library quantification was performed with the Kapa Library Quantification kit. An Illumina HiSeq 2500 was used to sequence the libraries paired-end at 2 x 150 bp. To increase sequence diversity, roughly 24-32% phiX was spiked into each library pool. In the original analysis: Quality-filtered reads were processed with the UMI-based MiGEC pipeline, which removed over 75% of raw TCR sequences during error correction. VDJ genes were aligned to IMGT germline references, and each clonotype was defined by a unique CDR3 amino acid sequence together with V-J genes. Clonal expansion, Shannon diversity and CDR3 relatedness were evaluated with VDJtools (CalcPairwiseDistances, ClusterSamples), while phylogenetic trees were built in CLCbio workbench. Expanded clones were defined as having at least 8 unique UMIs, based on coefficient-of-variation modelling across technical triplicates. TCRdb ran its own pipeline on the public reads, namely fastp trimming at Q25 and MiXCR clone calling, and kept in-frame beta chains. Rows are unified per CDR3 protein, each entry keeping the most common DNA and genes. These V and J calls rely on TCRdb rather than the paper's analysis. The sample data list tens of thousands of distinct CDR3 sequences, and 24% of these were observed just once. The top ten constitute 3.5% to 5.5% of the sample.

This clonotype was recorded at least ten times. What this receptor recognizes is not known. Base qualities are missing; no much larger clone stands one base away. The clonotype comes from a man between 60 and 75 years old with HTLV-1-associated myelopathy (HAM/TSP). The rearranged chain carries TRBV5-1 and TRBJ1-2; possibly the D gene is TRBD1, per 6 matching bases. Sequencing input: PBMCs. The sequenced DNA is TGCGCCAGCAGCTTGGACAGGGATCCTGGCTACACCTTC. This yields the protein CASSLDRDPGYTF.